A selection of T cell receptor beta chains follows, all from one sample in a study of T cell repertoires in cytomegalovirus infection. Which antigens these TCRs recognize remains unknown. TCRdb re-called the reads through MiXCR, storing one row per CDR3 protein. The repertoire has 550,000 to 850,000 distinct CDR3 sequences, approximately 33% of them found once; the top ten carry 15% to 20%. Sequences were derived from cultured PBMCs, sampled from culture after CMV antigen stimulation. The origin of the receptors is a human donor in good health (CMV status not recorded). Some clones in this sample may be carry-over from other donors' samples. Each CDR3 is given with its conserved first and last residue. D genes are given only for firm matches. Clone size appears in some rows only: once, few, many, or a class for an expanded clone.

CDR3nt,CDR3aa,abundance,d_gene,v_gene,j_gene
TGTGCCAGCAGCATAGAGGGACTAGCGAATTACGAGCAGTACTTC,CASSIEGLANYEQYF,.,TRBD2,TRBV7-2,TRBJ2-7
TGCGCCAGCAGCCAAGTGGGGACCCTTGAAGCTTTCTTT,CASSQVGTLEAFF,once,.,TRBV4-1,TRBJ1-1
TGTGCCAGCAGCCAAGTTCTAGGCGGGACTGATACGCAGTATTTT,CASSQVLGGTDTQYF,few,.,TRBV14,TRBJ2-3
TGTGCCAGCAGTCTGAATCCGGGACAAGCCTACGAGCAGTACTTC,CASSLNPGQAYEQYF,.,.,TRBV27,TRBJ2-7
TGTGCCAGCGCGAACCGACAGGAAAGGGATCAGCCCCAGCATTTT,CASANRQERDQPQHF,few,.,TRBV27,TRBJ1-5
TGTGCCAGCAGCTTCCCAGGGGCAGATACGCAGTATTTT,CASSFPGADTQYF,.,.,TRBV11-2,TRBJ2-3
TGTGCCAGCAAAGTAGAAAGCACAGATACGCAGTATTTT,CASKVESTDTQYF,.,.,TRBV2,TRBJ2-3
TGCGCCAGCAGCCTAGCTGTAGGGGCTGGAAACACCATATATTTT,CASSLAVGAGNTIYF,many,.,TRBV4-1,TRBJ1-3
TGCAGCGCAGAAATCGACAGGGGGGCCAATGAGCAGTTCTTC,CSAEIDRGANEQFF,.,TRBD1,TRBV29-1,TRBJ2-1
TGTGCCAGCAGCCAAGGGCAGGGAGTTGCAGATACGCAGTATTTT,CASSQGQGVADTQYF,.,.,TRBV7-9,TRBJ2-3
TGTGCCAGCAGCCAAGATCAAGGCCAACTTCGGGCTGAGCAGTTCTTC,CASSQDQGQLRAEQFF,once,.,TRBV3-1,TRBJ2-1
TGTGCCAGCAGCCCGTGGGGAGAGCAGTTCTTC,CASSPWGEQFF,.,.,TRBV7-2,TRBJ2-1
TGTGCCGGGACAGGACGGGGGACTGAAGCTTTCTTT,CAGTGRGTEAFF,.,TRBD1,TRBV7-3,TRBJ1-1
TGCAGTGCCACAGGCAGGGGGGTGACGGATACGCAGTATTTT,CSATGRGVTDTQYF,.,.,TRBV20-1,TRBJ2-3
TGTGCCAGCAGTCCCGGGGACAGGGGGTTCGAAGAGACCCAGTACTTC,CASSPGDRGFEETQYF,.,TRBD1,TRBV27,TRBJ2-5
TGTGCCAGCAGGTTATTACAGGGGGCATACGGCTACACCTTC,CASRLLQGAYGYTF,few,TRBD1,TRBV7-2,TRBJ1-2
TGTGCCATCAGTGAGACAAGGACAGGGCGGAACACTGAAGCTTTCTTT,CAISETRTGRNTEAFF,once,TRBD1,TRBV10-3,TRBJ1-1
TGTGCCAGCCGTACCTCTCCGGGCGAGCAGTACTTC,CASRTSPGEQYF,.,.,TRBV6-6,TRBJ2-7
TGTGCCAGTAGTCCCGAGGGGAGGCGGGGAGCTTTCTTT,CASSPEGRRGAFF,.,.,TRBV19,TRBJ1-1
TGTGCCAGCAGCTCGTTGAGGACTAACTATGGCTACACCTTC,CASSSLRTNYGYTF,.,.,TRBV11-2,TRBJ1-2
TGCAGTGCCGGACAGGGGGCGCATTATGGCTACACCTTC,CSAGQGAHYGYTF,few,TRBD1,TRBV20-1,TRBJ1-2
TGCGCCAGCAGCTTTGGCGGGGTTCGGTACGAGCAGTACTTC,CASSFGGVRYEQYF,.,.,TRBV5-1,TRBJ2-7
TGTGCCAGCAGCCTCCAAGGGGCCCTAACAGATACGCAGTATTTT,CASSLQGALTDTQYF,few,.,TRBV9,TRBJ2-3
TGTGCCAGCACGGTTTGGGAGTACAATTCACCCCTCCACTTT,CASTVWEYNSPLHF,few,.,TRBV2,TRBJ1-6
TGTGCCAGCAGACGCAGGGACAGTAATTCACCCCTCCACTTT,CASRRRDSNSPLHF,.,TRBD1,TRBV2,TRBJ1-6
TGTGCCAGTAGTATACCTTTGGAAGCCAGCTATGGCTACACCTTC,CASSIPLEASYGYTF,once,.,TRBV19,TRBJ1-2
TGTGCCAGCACGCCTGGTGGGCGAGGGGGCTACACCTTC,CASTPGGRGGYTF,.,.,TRBV6-6,TRBJ1-2
TGTGCCAGCAGCTTACGGCCGGGCCCCTACGAGCAGTACTTC,CASSLRPGPYEQYF,.,.,TRBV7-6,TRBJ2-7
TGCAGTGCTAGAGCCCCCCGGGGAAGTAGAAACACCATATATTTT,CSARAPRGSRNTIYF,.,.,TRBV20-1,TRBJ1-3
TGTGCCACCAGCAGAGATGTGAGTTGGGGGCCGGCAGAGTACCAGTACTTC,CATSRDVSWGPAEYQYF,.,.,TRBV15,TRBJ2-5
TGTGCCAGCAGCCCCGGATACTCTGAAGCTTTCTTT,CASSPGYSEAFF,.,.,TRBV12-3/TRBV12-4,TRBJ1-1
TGTGCCAGCAGTTACTCGTTAACAGATACGCAGTATTTT,CASSYSLTDTQYF,.,.,TRBV6-8,TRBJ2-3